A single sample gave rise to the 14 T cell receptor beta chains below, sequenced in a study of control samples from healthy donors and cancer patients. TCRdb's copy holds only in-frame clones and misses some; the assay was immunoSEQ multiplex PCR. The sample consists of 100,000 to 150,000 clones, roughly 84% of them appearing once. The sample consisted of blood. These receptors all come from a man aged 18-30 years in good health.

The CDR3 nucleotides read TGCAGTGCTAGTTCGGCAGATACCTACGAGCAGTACTTC. As protein: CSASSADTYEQYF. V is TRBV20-1 and J is TRBJ2-7; D call uncertain. V was trimmed by 3 bases and J by 2 bases, leaving 11 bases between them. The CDR3 has 13 residues. The germline V gene encodes CDR1 DFQATT and CDR2 SNEGSKA (reference sequence).

In DNA form, the CDR3 reads TGTGCCAGCAGAGCAGAGAACACTGAAGCTTTCTTT. It codes for CASRAENTEAFF. The chain employs TRBV6-4 and TRBJ1-1, with D uncertain. The CDR3 consists of 12 residues. V lost 6 bases and J 1 base, leaving 6 bases between the germline ends. Germline values: CDR1 MRHNA, CDR2 SNTAGT.

The CDR3 nucleotides are TGTGCCAGCGGTATGAACACTGAAGCTTTCTTT. Residues: CASGMNTEAFF. V and J are TRBV7-2 and TRBJ1-1; D gene unclear. Trimming left V 8 bases short and J 0 bases short, with 4 bases between. Germline V lookup: CDR1 SGHTA, CDR2 FQGNSA. The CDR3 consists of 11 residues.

This clone was observed a single time. V is TRBV30 and J is TRBJ1-1; no firm D call. There are 13 residues in the CDR3. Trimming pared 0 bases from V and 5 bases from J, leaving 10 bases between. Germline-derived CDR1 and CDR2 are GTSNPN and SVGIG (reference sequence). For the CDR3, the DNA is TGTGCCTGGAGTGTAGGAAAAAGAACTGAAGCTTTCTTT. Residues: CAWSVGKRTEAFF.

The chain has TRBV27 and TRBJ2-7, with TRBD2 matching 11 bases. CDR1 is MNHEY and CDR2 is SMNVEV in the germline V gene (reference sequence). The CDR3 is made up of 15 amino acids. The junction had 11 bases not matched to a gene; V was cut back by 6 bases and J by 7 bases. DNA for the CDR3: TGTGCCAGCAGCAGGACTAGCGGGCTACTAAGGGAGCAGTACTTC. It yields the protein CASSRTSGLLREQYF.

J is TRBJ1-2 and V is TRBV28; D unclear. Germline V lookup: CDR1 MDHEN, CDR2 SYDVKM. The V end lost 2 bases, the J end lost 8 bases, and 12 bases lay between the germline ends. The CDR3 covers 13 residues. Written as DNA, the CDR3 is TGTGCCAGCAGTTTAACAAGGAGGAGCGGCTACACCTTC. Translating gives CASSLTRRSGYTF.

In this sample, this clone turned up a few times. This chain connects TRBV30 to TRBJ1-5; D is perhaps TRBD1 (6 bases). Germline V lookup: CDR1 GTSNPN, CDR2 SVGIG (reference sequence). The CDR3 totals 16 residues. Trimming removed 3 bases at V and 1 base at J, with 16 bases between. The CDR3 coding sequence is TGTGCCTGGAGCCCCGTAGGGGGTAGCAGCAATCAGCCCCAGCATTTT. Protein product: CAWSPVGGSSNQPQHF.

The genes are TRBV15 and TRBJ2-1; D is uncertain. The germline V gene has CDR1 LNHNV and CDR2 YYDKDF (reference sequence). V lost 0 bases to trimming and J lost 8 bases, with 8 bases between them. The CDR3 covers 13 residues. The DNA of the CDR3 is TGTGCCACCAGCAGAGATGGGCGTGATGAGCAGTTCTTC. This translates into CATSRDGRDEQFF.

The chain couples TRBV5-4 to TRBJ2-7; D not certain. CDR1 and CDR2 from the germline V gene are SGHNT and YYREEE (reference sequence). CDR3 length equals 14 residues. V lost 1 base and J lost 3, with 11 bases in between. CDR3 loop: CASSLSNSRYEQYF. CDR3 nucleotides: TGTGCCAGCAGCTTGTCGAACAGCCGCTACGAGCAGTACTTC.

V usage is TRBV24-1 and J usage is TRBJ1-2; D gene unclear. The CDR3 has 13 amino acids. Germline CDR1 is KGHDR and CDR2 is SFDVKD. Trimming removed 4 bases at V and 2 bases at J, with 7 bases between. The CDR3 spells CATSDPPNYGYTF. CDR3 DNA: TGTGCCACCAGTGACCCCCCCAACTATGGCTACACCTTC.

The gene calls are TRBV14 and TRBJ2-3; TRBD2 matches at 12 bases. The CDR3 runs 17 residues. With V trimmed by 3 bases and J by 3 bases, 7 bases remained unmatched. Germline V gene sequence: CDR1 SGHDN, CDR2 FVKESK. CDR3 nucleotides: TGTGCCAGCAGCCACAGACTAGCGGGAGAAGTAACAGATACGCAGTATTTT. This encodes CASSHRLAGEVTDTQYF.

This rearrangement joins TRBV27 to TRBJ2-7, with 9 nucleotides matching TRBD2. The V and J ends lost 2 bases and 0 bases, in that order; junction bases with no gene match: 2. Germline CDR1 and CDR2: MNHEY and SMNVEV (reference sequence). The length of the CDR3 is 15 residues. The CDR3 DNA sequence: TGTGCCAGCAGTTTAAGCGGGGGGAGCTCCTACGAGCAGTACTTC. Translating it yields CASSLSGGSSYEQYF.

A single count supports this clone. The chain has TRBV5-1 and TRBJ2-7; D remains ambiguous. Germline loops: CDR1 SGHRS, CDR2 YFSETQ. V was cut by 1 base and J by 5 bases, with 13 bases left in between. This CDR3 comprises 14 residues. The CDR3 region is CASSLIRDPHEQYF. In nucleotides, the CDR3 is TGCGCCAGCAGCTTGATCCGCGACCCCCACGAGCAGTACTTC.

This rearrangement joins TRBV27 to TRBJ1-2; 10 bases align to TRBD1. The length of the CDR3 is 14 residues. CDR1 and CDR2 from the germline V gene are MNHEY and SMNVEV (reference sequence). V lost 6 bases and J lost 8; bases outside the gene matches: 9. The CDR3 DNA reads as TGTGCCAGCAGCACGAGCGAGACAGGGGGCGGCTACACCTTC. It translates to CASSTSETGGGYTF.